This TCR beta chain was documented in a study of long-term antiretroviral therapy in people with HIV. Study results and caveats: ART adherence, viral resistance and therapy changes were undocumented. Before ART, certain clones expanded, and these dominated the repertoire at all time points.

No fewer than two post-ART and no fewer than one pre-ART PBMC samples existed for each donor. A note on this clone: Antigen specificity is unknown.

Trimming cost V 5 bases and J 3 bases; bases outside gene matches: 5. The CDR3 extends over 16 amino acids. In germline, CDR1 is LGHNA, CDR2 YNFKEQ. Survey-level immunoSEQ v3.0 assays were run. Per-sample sequencing targets were about 40,000-55,000 T-cell genomes. Some clones are missing from TCRdb's copy, which holds only in-frame ones; the method was immunoSEQ multiplex PCR. The sample lists about 43,000 clones, around nine tenths occurring once. This sequence joins TRBV4-2 and TRBJ2-5, with 14 positions matching TRBD2. The material sequenced was unsorted PBMCs, taken 0.1 years before starting antiretroviral therapy. The clonotype comes from a woman aged 50 to 60 with HIV. Here the CDR3 reads CASSGRLAGGEETQYF. The CDR3, as DNA: TGTGCCAGCAGCGGACGACTAGCGGGGGGGGAAGAGACCCAGTACTTC.